This T cell receptor (beta chain) was captured in a study of T cells in Graves' hyperthyroidism and ophthalmopathy. There are 14 residues in the CDR3. CDR1 is SGHTA, CDR2 FQGNSA, per germline. The ends were cut back, 5 bases at V and 5 bases at J, with 15 bases in the middle. Amplification of TCR beta CDR3 regions was performed using RNA transcripts as template. The TCR CDR3 was amplified in a first-round RT-PCR using the HTBI primer set. TCRdb re-derived calls from the multiplex PCR reads in MiXCR, one entry per CDR3 protein. This table has about 610,000 distinct CDR3 sequences, about half appearing once.

Sequencing used peripheral blood or thyroid tissue (not recorded which). This chain links TRBV7-2 with TRBJ2-5; TRBD2 might be the D (5 bases). The origin of this receptor is a woman aged 18 to 35 with Graves' hyperthyroidism. The CDR3, as DNA: TGTGCCAGCAGCCGTTGGACTCCCTCCGAGACCCAGTACTTC. This translates into CASSRWTPSETQYF.